This section outlines one T cell receptor beta chain sequence together with its context. As yet, its antigen is unknown. The record originates from a study of beta chain features in type 1 diabetes. Overall study findings and caveats: A pattern of fewer insertions and more deletions at VDJ junctions was seen in type 1 diabetes patients. Cells with high TCR expression could be over-represented by cDNA sequencing. Patients showed naive, central memory and Treg TCRB repertoires that appeared more similar than those of healthy donors.

cDNA synthesis used the whole RNA isolate, giving expressed TCRB sequences. Sequencing used immunoSEQ multiplex PCR; TCRdb keeps in-frame clones, though not all of them. This table has under 450,000 clones, approximately 14% appearing once. The trim removed 1 base at V and 7 bases at J, leaving 6 bases unmatched. The CDR3 sequence is 15 residues long. Looked up from germline, CDR1 is SEHNR and CDR2 is FQNEAQ (reference sequence). Material for sequencing was naive CD4+ T cells from blood. The receptor was derived from a man aged 30-40 years in good health. The chain joins TRBV7-9 to TRBJ2-1; 8 bases match TRBD1. This chain's CDR3 is CASSLVSGGWNEQFF. In DNA form, the CDR3 reads TGTGCCAGCAGCTTAGTGTCAGGGGGCTGGAATGAGCAGTTCTTC. Full variable domain (remainder filled in from reference TRBV7-9 and TRBJ2-1): DTGVSQNPRHKITKRGQNVTFRCDPISEHNRLYWYRQTLGQGPEFLTYFQNEAQLEKSRLLSDRFSAERPKGSFSTLEIQRTEQGDSAMYLCASSLVSGGWNEQFFGPGTRLTVL.